This T cell receptor (beta chain) was documented in a study of vaccination effects on CD4 cells after COVID-19. The data were produced by immunoSEQ multiplex PCR, yet TCRdb's version contains in-frame clones alone and is incomplete. The sample yields under 85,000 clones, 77% seen once. Sequencing in the ViraFEST assay came after antigen-specific CD4+ T cells had been expanded with viral peptide pools, which were used to stimulate PBMC. CD4+ T cell isolation took place after 10 days of culture. Participants were vaccinated with two doses of either the BNT162b2 or mRNA-1273 vaccine. Half the medium was swapped for IL-2 medium on days 3 and 7. Notes on this clone: Its antigen is unidentified.

Overall study results and limits: The study found marked clonal contraction of infection- and vaccine-induced clones late after vaccination.

The specimen comprised CD4+ T cells from PBMCs cultured with HCoV-OC43 spike peptides, sampled after COVID-19 vaccination. Subset defined: HCoV-OC43 spike overlapping peptide pool stimulation. The TCR was taken from a human donor who received a COVID-19 vaccine.

CDR3 in amino acids: CASSILQGANTGELFF. In DNA form, the CDR3 reads TGTGCCAGTAGTATACTCCAGGGCGCGAACACCGGGGAGCTGTTTTTT. The J gene is TRBJ2-2, the V gene TRBV19; D is possibly TRBD1 (5 bases). Trimming removed 2 bases at V and 0 bases at J, with 10 bases between. The CDR3 runs to 16 residues. Germline values: CDR1 LNHDA, CDR2 SQIVND (reference sequence).